What follows are 3 T cell receptor beta chains derived from one specimen sequenced in a study of OX40 agonist ivuxolimab in advanced cancers. The repertoire was sequenced with immunoSEQ multiplex PCR; TCRdb's copy has only in-frame clones and lacks some. In the table there are 65,000 to 95,000 clones, 75% to 90% of which are singletons. The sample in question was CD4+ or CD8+ T cells sorted from blood, obtained in a trial of the OX40 agonist ivuxolimab. Receptors were obtained from an adult with an advanced solid tumor such as melanoma, head and neck, liver or kidney cancer.

V gene TRBV7-2 combines with J gene TRBJ1-5, with D perhaps TRBD1 (5 bases). Looked up from germline, CDR1 is SGHTA and CDR2 is FQGNSA. The CDR3 contains 16 residues. V dropped 5 bases and J dropped 4 bases, with 18 bases sitting between them. This CDR3 reads CASSIRSGRTNQPQHF. CDR3 bases: TGTGCCAGCAGCATAAGGTCCGGGAGGACAAATCAGCCCCAGCATTTT.

CDR3 residues: CASSSSGGYYEQYF. In DNA form, the CDR3 reads TGCGCCAGCAGCTCTAGCGGGGGTTACTACGAGCAGTACTTC. The rearrangement links TRBV5-1 to TRBJ2-7; 10 bases align to TRBD2. The V gene's germline CDR1 is SGHRS and CDR2 YFSETQ. The CDR3 covers 14 residues. Trimming removed 3 bases from V and 3 bases from J; junction bases left unmatched: 3. The full variable domain, in which reference TRBV5-1 and TRBJ2-7 provide the parts outside the CDR3, is KAGVTQTPRYLIKTRGQQVTLSCSPISGHRSVSWYQQTPGQGLQFLFEYFSETQRNKGNFPGRFSGRQFSNSRSEMNVSTLELGDSALYLCASSSSGGYYEQYFGPGTRLTVT.

This clone is a singleton in its sample. This chain uses TRBV5-5 with TRBJ2-7; TRBD2 aligns across 8 bases. V was pared by 1 base and J by 3 bases, with 6 bases of the junction left unmatched. CDR3 size: 15 residues. Germline assignment: CDR1 SGHKS and CDR2 YYEKEE (reference sequence). The CDR3 is CASSLTSGVFYEQYV. The DNA of the CDR3 is TGTGCCAGCAGCTTGACTAGCGGCGTCTTCTACGAGCAGTACGTC.